The TCR beta chain under discussion was sequenced for a study of immune evolution from preneoplasia to lung adenocarcinoma. Study overall: HLA loss of heterozygosity: under 7.5% AIS, 15% MIA, over 30% ADC, none AAH.

Sequencing was performed with immunoSEQ multiplex PCR; in TCRdb, only in-frame clones are kept and a portion is missing. The sample lists 9,000 to 10,000 clones; 88% were seen once. General study points: Later-stage lesions appeared to have more T cells, more diversity, less clonality.

Comment on this clone: No antigen is known for it.

Two lung cancer pathologists independently confirmed each histologic diagnosis. Germline CDR1 and CDR2: GTSNPN and SVGIG (reference sequence). The CDR3 length is 16 residues. After removal of 2 bases from V and 5 bases from J, the junction contained 12 bases not matched to a gene. The rearrangement uses TRBV30 and TRBJ2-1, with 7 bases aligning to TRBD2. The sequenced sample was FFPE invasive lung adenocarcinoma tissue. This clonotype originated in a person aged 65 to 85 with invasive lung adenocarcinoma. Some clones in this sample may be carry-over from other donors' samples. The CDR3 DNA reads TGTGCCTGGAGTCCGAGGAGCGGGGAACCCCACAATGAGCAGTTCTTC. Encoded protein: CAWSPRSGEPHNEQFF.